The 11 T cell receptor beta chains presented below share a single source sample, sequenced in a study of shared clonotypes between healthy human individuals. Sequencing used immunoSEQ multiplex PCR; TCRdb keeps in-frame clones, though not all of them. The table lists about 1 million clones, 75% of them singletons. Sequenced material: memory CD4+ T cells sorted from blood. Subset given: CD45RA-negative fraction. These receptors were taken from a man between 18 and 29 years old in good health.

This clone appeared a few times. This chain links TRBV5-1 with TRBJ2-5; no firm D call. The ends were cut back, 3 bases at V and 3 bases at J, with 9 bases in the middle. This CDR3 comprises 13 residues. The germline V gene encodes CDR1 SGHRS and CDR2 YFSETQ. The CDR3 DNA follows: TGCGCCAGCAGCTACGGGCCAAAAGAGACCCAGTACTTC. Residues: CASSYGPKETQYF.

The sample holds a few counts of this clone. The chain joins TRBV28 to TRBJ2-1; D ambiguous. Looked up from germline, CDR1 is MDHEN and CDR2 is SYDVKM. The germline V and J ends were trimmed by 5 bases and 5 bases, with 16 bases remaining between them. This CDR3 has 15 amino acids. CDR3 sequence reads: CASSVAKRGNNEQFF. The DNA for the CDR3 is TGTGCCAGCAGTGTGGCTAAACGTGGGAACAATGAGCAGTTCTTC. The complete variable domain, with remaining parts taken from reference TRBV28 and TRBJ2-1, reads DVKVTQSSRYLVKRTGEKVFLECVQDMDHENMFWYRQDPGLGLRLIYFSYDVKMKEKGDIPEGYSVSREKKERFSLILESASTNQTSMYLCASSVAKRGNNEQFFGPGTRLTVL.

CDR3 region: CAISFSGSGNEQYF. CDR3 DNA: TGTGCCATCAGTTTTAGCGGGAGTGGGAACGAGCAGTACTTC. The chain links TRBV10-3 to TRBJ2-7, with 9 bases that match TRBD2. Per germline, CDR1 ENHRY and CDR2 SYGVKD. The CDR3 runs to 14 residues. Losses at the gene ends were 5 bases for V and 5 bases for J; bases not matched to a gene: 7.

This chain connects TRBV5-1 to TRBJ2-7; D uncertain. Trimming cost V 0 bases and J 5 bases, with 12 bases left between them. CDR3 size: 14 residues. Germline CDR1 and CDR2: SGHRS and YFSETQ. The CDR3 DNA reads as TGCGCCAGCAGCTTGGGGCCTTCCTTCCACGAGCAGTACTTC. Translation: CASSLGPSFHEQYF.

V is TRBV6-5 and J is TRBJ1-6; D unresolved. This CDR3 spans 14 amino acids. V was pared by 5 bases and J by 7 bases, with 12 bases between. The germline V gene has CDR1 MNHEY and CDR2 SVGAGI. The CDR3 nucleotides read TGTGCCAGCAGTAATGGACGGGAAAATTCACCCCTCCACTTT. Amino acid sequence: CASSNGRENSPLHF.

Points on this clone: The same CDR3 also results from other DNA sequences found in this sample. This chain uses TRBV5-6 with TRBJ1-2, with unresolved D. The V gene lost 4 bases and the J gene lost 5 bases, with 21 bases spanning the gap. In germline, CDR1 is SGHDT, CDR2 YYEEEE. This CDR3 region has 16 residues. DNA of the CDR3: TGTGCCAGCAGCCCACTGGGAACAGAACTCTCTTATGGCTACACCTTC. It translates to CASSPLGTELSYGYTF.

Points on this clone: Other DNA sequences from this sample encode an identical CDR3 as well. The V gene is TRBV5-1, the J gene TRBJ2-7; 7 bases match TRBD1. Germline lookup yields CDR1 SGHRS and CDR2 YFSETQ. There are 14 residues in the CDR3. After removal of 3 bases from V and 4 bases from J, the junction contained 7 bases not matched to a gene. The CDR3 sequence: CASSWDRGPYEQYF. CDR3 nucleotides: TGCGCCAGCAGCTGGGACAGAGGACCTTACGAGCAGTACTTC.

The CDR3 region has the DNA TGTGCCAGCAGTGGGAACAGGGGGGAAAATTATAATTCACCCCTCCACTTT. Protein: CASSGNRGENYNSPLHF. The chain joins TRBV6-1 to TRBJ1-6; TRBD1 matches 8 bases. V shed 4 bases and J 4 bases; nucleotides not matched to a gene: 9. In germline, CDR1 is MNHNS, CDR2 SASEGT. The CDR3 extends over 17 amino acids.

The chain has TRBV19 and TRBJ1-6; tentatively, D is TRBD1 (5 bases). Trimming cost V 3 bases and J 7 bases, with 10 bases left between them. CDR1 and CDR2 (germline): LNHDA, SQIVND (reference sequence). The CDR3 runs to 14 residues. In DNA, the CDR3 is TGTGCCAGTAGTATCGACAGTCCGAATTCACCCCTCCACTTT. It translates to CASSIDSPNSPLHF.

To note about this clone: The sample carries other DNA sequences with the same CDR3. The CDR3 DNA reads as TGTGCCAGCAGCTCCAAGTACGAGCAGTACTTC. It encodes CASSSKYEQYF. The chain employs TRBV5-6 and TRBJ2-7, with D unresolved. Deletions cut 3 bases from V and 4 bases from J, with 5 bases between. This CDR3 contains 11 residues. Per the germline V gene, CDR1 is SGHDT and CDR2 is YYEEEE.

The chain recombines TRBV6-5 with TRBJ2-1; 8 nucleotides align to TRBD2. Germline trimming cut 2 bases from V and 2 bases from J; bases unmatched to any gene: 5. The CDR3 totals 16 residues. Germline lookup yields CDR1 MNHEY and CDR2 SVGAGI. The CDR3 DNA reads as TGTGCCAGCAGTTACGAGTCGGGAGGGCCCTACAATGAGCAGTTCTTC. Its translation: CASSYESGGPYNEQFF.